The present T cell receptor (beta chain) was sequenced within a study of blood T cells in healthy people across ages. V lost 5 bases and J lost 2, with 12 bases in between. This CDR3 has 14 amino acids. CDR1 is SSHAT and CDR2 is FNYEAQ in the germline V gene (reference sequence). Combining a sample-barcoded 5' primer with a J-beta primer mix, a second PCR ran for roughly 6 to 12 cycles. TCRdb independently ran MiXCR on the 5' RACE reads; one entry per CDR3 protein. Of 1.5 million to 2 million distinct CDR3 sequences in the sample, over 25% were seen once. This receptor was taken from a woman aged 25 to 39 in good health. V is TRBV7-7 and J is TRBJ2-5, with a tentative D call TRBD2 (5 bases). The specimen was blood. The CDR3 sequence is CASSQAGRQETQYF. DNA of the CDR3: TGTGCCAGCAGCCAGGCGGGCAGACAAGAGACCCAGTACTTC.